The entry below describes one T cell receptor (beta chain). PCR used 60 Vbeta primers and 13 Jbeta primers. Clones were read by immunoSEQ multiplex PCR, and TCRdb kept only the in-frame ones, dropping some. The sample records about 160,000 clones, almost 80% being singletons. The data were taken from a study of cytomegalovirus exposure and HLA in healthy donors. This CDR3 comprises 15 residues. CDR1 MNHEY and CDR2 SVGAGI come from the germline V gene. Trimming cost V 0 bases and J 1 base, with 9 bases left between them. Sequenced sample: PBMCs. The chain couples TRBV6-5 to TRBJ1-2, with D uncertain. This receptor was obtained from a woman aged 45-65 years in good health and CMV-seropositive. Here the CDR3 reads CASSYSNLGNYGYTF. DNA for the CDR3: TGTGCCAGCAGTTACTCGAACCTCGGTAACTATGGCTACACCTTC.